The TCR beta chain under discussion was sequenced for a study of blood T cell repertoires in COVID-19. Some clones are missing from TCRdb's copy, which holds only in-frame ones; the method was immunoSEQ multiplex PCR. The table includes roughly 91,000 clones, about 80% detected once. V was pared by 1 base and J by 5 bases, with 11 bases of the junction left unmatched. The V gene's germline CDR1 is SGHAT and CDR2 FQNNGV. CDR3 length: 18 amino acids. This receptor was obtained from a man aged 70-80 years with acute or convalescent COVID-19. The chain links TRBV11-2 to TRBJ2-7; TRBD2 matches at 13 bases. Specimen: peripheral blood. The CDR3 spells CASSLGVLAGGPRDEQYF. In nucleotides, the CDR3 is TGTGCCAGCAGCTTAGGGGTACTAGCGGGAGGGCCTAGGGACGAGCAGTACTTC.